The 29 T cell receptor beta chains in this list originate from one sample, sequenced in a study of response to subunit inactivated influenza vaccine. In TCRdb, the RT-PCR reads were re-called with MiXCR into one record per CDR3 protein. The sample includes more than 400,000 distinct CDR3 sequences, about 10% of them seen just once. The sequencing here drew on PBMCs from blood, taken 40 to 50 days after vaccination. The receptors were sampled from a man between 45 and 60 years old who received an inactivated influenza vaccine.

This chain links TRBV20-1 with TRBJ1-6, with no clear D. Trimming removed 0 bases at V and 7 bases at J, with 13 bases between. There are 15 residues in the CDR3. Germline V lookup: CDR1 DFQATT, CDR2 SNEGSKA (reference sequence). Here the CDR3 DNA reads TGCAGTGCTAGAGATGGCAGGAGGACGAATTCACCCCTCCACTTT. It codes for CSARDGRRTNSPLHF.

The CDR3 loop reads CASSDLQTGRETQYF. CDR3 DNA sequence: TGTGCCAGCAGTGACCTCCAGACAGGGCGAGAGACCCAGTACTTC. The chain uses TRBV25-1 and TRBJ2-5, with TRBD1 identical over 7 bases. The V segment lost 3 bases and the J segment 4 bases; nucleotides outside the gene matches: 8. Germline values: CDR1 MGHDK, CDR2 SYGVNS. CDR3 length: 15 residues.

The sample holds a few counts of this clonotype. The CDR3 DNA reads TGCAGTGCTAGGGGACGGACAGATACGCAGTATTTT. Its protein product is CSARGRTDTQYF. This chain joins TRBV20-1 and TRBJ2-3, with D perhaps matching TRBD1 or TRBD2 (5 bases each). There are 12 residues in the CDR3. CDR1 and CDR2 from the germline V gene are DFQATT and SNEGSKA (reference sequence). Trimming shortened V by 3 bases and J by 3 bases, and 7 bases separated the two germline ends.

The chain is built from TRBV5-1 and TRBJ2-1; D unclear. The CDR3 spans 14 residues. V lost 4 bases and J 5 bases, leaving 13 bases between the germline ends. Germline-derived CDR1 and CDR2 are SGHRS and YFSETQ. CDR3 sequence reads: CASSPITSNNEQFF. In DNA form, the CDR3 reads TGCGCCAGCAGCCCCATAACCTCTAACAATGAGCAGTTCTTC.

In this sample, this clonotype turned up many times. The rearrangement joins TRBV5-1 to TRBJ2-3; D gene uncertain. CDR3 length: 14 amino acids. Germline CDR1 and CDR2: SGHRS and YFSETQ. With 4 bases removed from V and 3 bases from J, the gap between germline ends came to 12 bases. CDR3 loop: CASSPVRLTDTQYF. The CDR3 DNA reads TGCGCCAGCAGCCCGGTGCGATTAACAGATACGCAGTATTTT. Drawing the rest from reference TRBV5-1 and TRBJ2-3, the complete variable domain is KAGVTQTPRYLIKTRGQQVTLSCSPISGHRSVSWYQQTPGQGLQFLFEYFSETQRNKGNFPGRFSGRQFSNSRSEMNVSTLELGDSALYLCASSPVRLTDTQYFGPGTRLTVL.

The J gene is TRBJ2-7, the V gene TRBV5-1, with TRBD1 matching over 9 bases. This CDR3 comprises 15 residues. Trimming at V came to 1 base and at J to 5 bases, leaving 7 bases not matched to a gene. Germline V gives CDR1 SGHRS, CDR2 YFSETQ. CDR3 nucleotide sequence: TGCGCCAGCAGCTTGATCACAGGGGGCATGAACGAGCAGTACTTC. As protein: CASSLITGGMNEQYF.

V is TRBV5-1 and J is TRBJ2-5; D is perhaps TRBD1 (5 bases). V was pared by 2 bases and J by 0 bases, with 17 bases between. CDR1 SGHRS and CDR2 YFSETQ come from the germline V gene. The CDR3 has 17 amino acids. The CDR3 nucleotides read TGCGCCAGCAGCTTCGGGCTAGGGGTTTTCCACCAAGAGACCCAGTACTTC. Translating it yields CASSFGLGVFHQETQYF.

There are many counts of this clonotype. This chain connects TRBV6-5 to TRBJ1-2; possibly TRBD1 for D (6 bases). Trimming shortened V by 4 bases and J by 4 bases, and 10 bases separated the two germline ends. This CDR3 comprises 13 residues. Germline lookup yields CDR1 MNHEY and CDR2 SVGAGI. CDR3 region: CASSLAGAYGYTF. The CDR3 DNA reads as TGTGCCAGCAGTTTGGCAGGGGCCTATGGCTACACCTTC.

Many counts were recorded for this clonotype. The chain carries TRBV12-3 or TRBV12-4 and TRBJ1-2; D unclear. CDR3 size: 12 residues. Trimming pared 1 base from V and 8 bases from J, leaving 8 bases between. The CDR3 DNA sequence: TGTGCCAGCAGTTTAGGTGGGGTGGGCTACACCTTC. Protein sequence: CASSLGGVGYTF.

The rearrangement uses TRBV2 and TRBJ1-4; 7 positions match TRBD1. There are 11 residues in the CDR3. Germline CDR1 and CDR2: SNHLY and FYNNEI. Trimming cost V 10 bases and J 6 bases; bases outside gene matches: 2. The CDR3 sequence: CATDRDEKLFF. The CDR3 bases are TGTGCCACCGACAGGGATGAAAAACTGTTTTTT.

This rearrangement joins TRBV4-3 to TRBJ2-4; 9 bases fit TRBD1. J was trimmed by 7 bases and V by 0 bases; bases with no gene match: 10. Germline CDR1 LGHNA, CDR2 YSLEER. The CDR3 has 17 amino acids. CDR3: CASSQEGDREVRNIQYF. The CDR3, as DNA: TGCGCCAGCAGCCAAGAGGGGGACAGGGAGGTGCGGAACATTCAGTACTTC.

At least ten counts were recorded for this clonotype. The CDR3 loop reads CASSLIRGAEAFF. The CDR3 DNA reads TGTGCCAGCAGCCTAATACGGGGTGCTGAAGCTTTCTTT. The genes are TRBV12-3 or TRBV12-4 and TRBJ1-1; D remains unclear. The CDR3 covers 13 residues. V shed 6 bases and J shed 6 bases, with 14 bases lying between them.

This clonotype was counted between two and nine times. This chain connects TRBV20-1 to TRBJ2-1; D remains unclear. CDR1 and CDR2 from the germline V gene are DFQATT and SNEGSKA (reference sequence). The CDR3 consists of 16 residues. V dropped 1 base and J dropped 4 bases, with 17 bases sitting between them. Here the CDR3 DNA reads TGCAGTGCTAGAGGGGTAGCCACCGACCCATACAATGAGCAGTTCTTC. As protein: CSARGVATDPYNEQFF.

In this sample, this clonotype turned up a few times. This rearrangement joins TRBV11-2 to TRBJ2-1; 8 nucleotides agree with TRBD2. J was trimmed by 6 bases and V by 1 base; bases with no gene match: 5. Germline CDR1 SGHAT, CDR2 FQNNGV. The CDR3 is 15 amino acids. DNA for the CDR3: TGTGCCAGCAGCTTAGTGACTAGCGTGGGCAATGAGCAGTTCTTC. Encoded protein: CASSLVTSVGNEQFF.

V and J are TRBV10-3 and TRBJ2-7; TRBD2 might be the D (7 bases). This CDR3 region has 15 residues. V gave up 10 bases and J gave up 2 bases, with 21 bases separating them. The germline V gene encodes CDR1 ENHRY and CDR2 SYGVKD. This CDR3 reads CATTSAGAGTYEQYF. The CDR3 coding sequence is TGTGCCACGACCAGTGCGGGGGCGGGGACCTACGAGCAGTACTTC.

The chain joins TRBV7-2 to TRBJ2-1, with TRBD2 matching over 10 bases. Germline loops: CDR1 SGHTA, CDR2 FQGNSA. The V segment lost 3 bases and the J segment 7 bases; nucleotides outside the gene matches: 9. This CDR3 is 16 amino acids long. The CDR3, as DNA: TGTGCCAGCAGCTTTTCTAGCGGGAGTGGTTGGAATGAGCAGTTCTTC. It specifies CASSFSSGSGWNEQFF.

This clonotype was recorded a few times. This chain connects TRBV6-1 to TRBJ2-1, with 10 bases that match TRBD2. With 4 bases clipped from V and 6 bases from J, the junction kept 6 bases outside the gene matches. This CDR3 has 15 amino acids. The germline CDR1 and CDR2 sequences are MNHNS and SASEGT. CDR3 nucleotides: TGTGCCAGCAGTGGGCACCTAGCGGGAGTCAATGAGCAGTTCTTC. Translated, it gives CASSGHLAGVNEQFF.

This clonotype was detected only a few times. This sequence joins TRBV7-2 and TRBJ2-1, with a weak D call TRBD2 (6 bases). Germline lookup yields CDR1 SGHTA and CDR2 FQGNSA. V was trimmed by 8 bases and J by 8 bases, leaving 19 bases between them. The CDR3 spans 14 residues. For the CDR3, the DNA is TGTGCCAGCGCACCTGTGGGGGGTCTGGATGAGCAGTTCTTC. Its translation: CASAPVGGLDEQFF. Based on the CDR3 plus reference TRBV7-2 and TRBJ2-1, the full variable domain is GAGVSQSPSNKVTEKGKDVELRCDPISGHTALYWYRQSLGQGLEFLIYFQGNSAPDKSGLPSDRFSAERTGGSVSTLTIQRTQQEDSAVYLCASAPVGGLDEQFFGPGTRLTVL.

The CDR3 is CASSLQHSRNEKLFF. The CDR3 DNA follows: TGTGCCAGCAGCTTACAACATTCGAGGAATGAAAAACTGTTTTTT. The chain couples TRBV7-2 to TRBJ1-4; D remains ambiguous. The V end lost 2 bases, the J end lost 5 bases, and 12 bases lay between the germline ends. The germline V gene has CDR1 SGHTA and CDR2 FQGNSA. This CDR3 spans 15 amino acids.

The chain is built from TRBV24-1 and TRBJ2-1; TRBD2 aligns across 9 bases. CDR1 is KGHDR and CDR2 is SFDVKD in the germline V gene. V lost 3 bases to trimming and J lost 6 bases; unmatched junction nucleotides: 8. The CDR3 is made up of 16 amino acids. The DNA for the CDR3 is TGTGCCACCAGTGATCCGGGGACTAGCTTAAGCAATGAGCAGTTCTTC. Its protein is CATSDPGTSLSNEQFF.

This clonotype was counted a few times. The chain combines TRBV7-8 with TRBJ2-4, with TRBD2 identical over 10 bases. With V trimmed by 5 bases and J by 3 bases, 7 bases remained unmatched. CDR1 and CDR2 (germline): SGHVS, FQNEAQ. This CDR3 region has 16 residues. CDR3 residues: CASSPRLAGNKNIQYF. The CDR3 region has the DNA TGTGCCAGCAGCCCGAGACTAGCGGGCAACAAAAACATTCAGTACTTC.

The CDR3 DNA sequence: TGCAGTGCTAGAGTTACAGTGCCAGGGGGCCTACCAAGTTCACCCCTCCACTTT. Amino acids: CSARVTVPGGLPSSPLHF. This chain joins TRBV20-1 and TRBJ1-6; 8 nucleotides match TRBD1. Germline V lookup: CDR1 DFQATT, CDR2 SNEGSKA (reference sequence). The J segment lost 9 bases and the V segment lost 1 base, leaving 17 bases of the junction unmatched. The CDR3 covers 18 residues.

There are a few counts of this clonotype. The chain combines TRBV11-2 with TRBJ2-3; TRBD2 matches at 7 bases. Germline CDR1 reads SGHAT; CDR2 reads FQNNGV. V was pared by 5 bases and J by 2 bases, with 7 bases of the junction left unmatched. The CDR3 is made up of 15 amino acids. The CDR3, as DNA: TGTGCCAGCAGCCAATGGGGGGGAGTCACAGATACGCAGTATTTT. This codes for CASSQWGGVTDTQYF. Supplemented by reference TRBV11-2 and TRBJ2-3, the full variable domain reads EAGVAQSPRYKIIEKRQSVAFWCNPISGHATLYWYQQILGQGPKLLIQFQNNGVVDDSQLPKDRFSAERLKGVDSTLKIQPAKLEDSAVYLCASSQWGGVTDTQYFGPGTRLTVL.

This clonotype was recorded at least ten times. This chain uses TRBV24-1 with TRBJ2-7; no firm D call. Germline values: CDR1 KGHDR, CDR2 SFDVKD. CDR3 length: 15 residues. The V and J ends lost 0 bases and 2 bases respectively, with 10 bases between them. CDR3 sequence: CATSDLLFSPYEQYF. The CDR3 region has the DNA TGTGCCACCAGTGATTTGCTATTTTCTCCCTACGAGCAGTACTTC.

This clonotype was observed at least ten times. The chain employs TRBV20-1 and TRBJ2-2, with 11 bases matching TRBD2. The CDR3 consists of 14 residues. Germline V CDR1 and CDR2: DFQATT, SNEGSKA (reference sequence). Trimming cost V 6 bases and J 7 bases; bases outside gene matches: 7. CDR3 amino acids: CSAVAGGVVGELFF. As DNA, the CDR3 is TGCAGTGCAGTAGCGGGAGGGGTTGTCGGGGAGCTGTTTTTT.

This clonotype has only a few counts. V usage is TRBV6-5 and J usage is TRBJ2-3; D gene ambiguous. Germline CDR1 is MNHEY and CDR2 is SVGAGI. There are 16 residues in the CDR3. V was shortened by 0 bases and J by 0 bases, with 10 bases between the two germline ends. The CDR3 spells CASSYSPAPSTDTQYF. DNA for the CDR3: TGTGCCAGCAGTTACTCGCCAGCCCCCAGCACAGATACGCAGTATTTT.

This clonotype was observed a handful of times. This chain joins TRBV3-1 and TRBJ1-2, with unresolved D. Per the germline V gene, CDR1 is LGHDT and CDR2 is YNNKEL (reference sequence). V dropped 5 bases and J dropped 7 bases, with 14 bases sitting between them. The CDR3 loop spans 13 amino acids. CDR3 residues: CASSARSDVGYTF. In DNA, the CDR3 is TGTGCCAGCAGCGCAAGGTCAGATGTTGGCTACACCTTC. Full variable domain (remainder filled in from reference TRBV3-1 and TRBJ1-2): DTAVSQTPKYLVTQMGNDKSIKCEQNLGHDTMYWYKQDSKKFLKIMFSYNNKELIINETVPNRFSPKSPDKAHLNLHINSLELGDSAVYFCASSARSDVGYTFGSGTRLTVV.

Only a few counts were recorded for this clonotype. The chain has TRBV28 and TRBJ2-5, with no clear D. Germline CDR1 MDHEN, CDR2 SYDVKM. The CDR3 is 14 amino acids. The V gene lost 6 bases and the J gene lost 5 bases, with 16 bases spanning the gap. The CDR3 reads CASRPIRGVETQYF. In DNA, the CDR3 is TGTGCCAGCAGGCCAATTCGTGGGGTGGAGACCCAGTACTTC.

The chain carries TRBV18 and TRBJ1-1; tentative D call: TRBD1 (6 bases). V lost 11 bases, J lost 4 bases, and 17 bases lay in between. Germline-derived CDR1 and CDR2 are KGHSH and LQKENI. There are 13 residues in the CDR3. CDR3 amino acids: CAGGQGGSTEAFF. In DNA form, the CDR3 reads TGTGCCGGAGGTCAAGGGGGTAGCACTGAAGCTTTCTTT.